One and the same sample provided the 24 T cell receptor beta chains below, sequenced in a study of molecular identifiers for immune sequencing clone quantification. TCRdb re-analysed the PCR reads in MiXCR, keeping a single row per CDR3 protein. The sample includes a few hundred thousand distinct CDR3 sequences, 24% seen only once; the top ten take about 0.74%. Source material: naive CD8+ T cells from blood, with Jurkat cell RNA spiked in. Subset meaning: FACS-sorted CD8+CD4-CCR7+CD45RA+ naive T cells. The receptors come from a human donor in good health. Some libraries in this study had Jurkat cell RNA spiked in.

There are many counts of this clonotype. The chain is built from TRBV12-5 and TRBJ2-1, with D possibly being TRBD1 or TRBD2 (5 bases each). From germline, CDR1 is LGHNT and CDR2 FRNRAP. The CDR3 sequence is 13 residues long. V gave up 4 bases and J gave up 7 bases, with 11 bases separating them. The CDR3 loop reads CASGSGRPNEQFF. Here the CDR3 DNA reads TGTGCTAGTGGTTCGGGACGCCCGAATGAGCAGTTCTTC.

This chain connects TRBV14 to TRBJ2-1; D gene uncertain. This CDR3 comprises 17 residues. With 1 base removed from V and 0 bases from J, the gap between germline ends came to 13 bases. Per germline, CDR1 SGHDN and CDR2 FVKESK. In DNA form, the CDR3 reads TGTGCCAGCAGCCAAGGAATAGACCAATCCTCCTACAATGAGCAGTTCTTC. Translated, it gives CASSQGIDQSSYNEQFF.

This clonotype has only a few counts. The chain couples TRBV7-9 to TRBJ2-2; D remains unclear. The CDR3 has 16 amino acids. Germline CDR1 SEHNR, CDR2 FQNEAQ (reference sequence). The V gene lost 2 bases and the J gene lost 5 bases, with 15 bases spanning the gap. As DNA, the CDR3 is TGTGCCAGCAGCTTATTTCAAGCGTTAAAAACCGGGGAGCTGTTTTTT. The encoded protein is CASSLFQALKTGELFF.

A note on this clonotype: A much larger clone differs from this one at a single base, so this may be a read error. This chain links TRBV25-1 with TRBJ2-1; the D gene is possibly TRBD1 (7 bases). CDR1 is MGHDK and CDR2 is SYGVNS in the germline V gene. The CDR3 sequence is 14 residues long. The V end lost 5 bases, the J end lost 8 bases, and 16 bases lay between the germline ends. The DNA for the CDR3 is TGTGCCAGCAGTTCAGGGGGGAGTTGGGATGAGCAGTTCTTC. It codes for CASSSGGSWDEQFF.

This clonotype was recorded at least ten times. This chain joins TRBV9 and TRBJ1-1, with D possibly matching TRBD1 (5 bases). V was pared by 3 bases and J by 0 bases, with 9 bases between. CDR1 is SGDLS, CDR2 YYNGEE, per germline. This CDR3 is 14 amino acids long. Here the CDR3 DNA reads TGTGCCAGCAGCGATGACAGTATGAACACTGAAGCTTTCTTT. Its protein is CASSDDSMNTEAFF.

This clonotype was found a few times. This rearrangement joins TRBV2 to TRBJ1-1; D is uncertain. Between the trimmed V and J ends, which lost 8 bases and 3 bases, there was a span of 16 bases. CDR1 and CDR2 from the germline V gene are SNHLY and FYNNEI. This CDR3 has 14 amino acids. CDR3 in amino acids: CASGVYLVDTEAFF. CDR3 bases: TGTGCCAGCGGTGTATATCTGGTGGACACTGAAGCTTTCTTT.

In its sample, this clonotype was seen many times. V gene TRBV28 combines with J gene TRBJ2-2; the D is unclear. CDR1 is MDHEN, CDR2 SYDVKM, per germline. Trimming shortened V by 3 bases and J by 5 bases, and 7 bases separated the two germline ends. The CDR3 extends over 13 amino acids. The CDR3 DNA sequence: TGTGCCAGCAGTTTTCAGAGGACCGGGGAGCTGTTTTTT. Translated, it gives CASSFQRTGELFF. Combining the CDR3 with reference TRBV28 and TRBJ2-2 gives the whole variable domain DVKVTQSSRYLVKRTGEKVFLECVQDMDHENMFWYRQDPGLGLRLIYFSYDVKMKEKGDIPEGYSVSREKKERFSLILESASTNQTSMYLCASSFQRTGELFFGEGSRLTVL.

This clonotype has more than one count but fewer than ten. The chain carries TRBV12-3 or TRBV12-4 and TRBJ2-2; D gene ambiguous. CDR3 length equals 17 residues. The V end lost 5 bases, the J end lost 2 bases, and 18 bases lay between the germline ends. CDR3 sequence (DNA): TGTGCCAGCAGTACACTCATGGGCGGCGCAAACACCGGGGAGCTGTTTTTT. It codes for CASSTLMGGANTGELFF.

A note on this clonotype: Being one base from a much bigger clone, this may be a read error. The chain recombines TRBV13 with TRBJ2-3; TRBD1 or TRBD2 may be the D gene (6 bases each). The CDR3 contains 15 residues. CDR1 is PRHDT, CDR2 FYEKMQ, per germline (reference sequence). The CDR3: CAGSPQGGNPDTQYF. The CDR3 DNA sequence: TGTGCCGGCAGCCCCCAAGGGGGGAATCCGGATACGCAGTATTTT.

The chain joins TRBV4-3 to TRBJ1-1; unclear D gene. Germline CDR1 and CDR2: LGHNA and YSLEER. This CDR3 region has 13 residues. The ends were cut back, 1 base at V and 5 bases at J, with 8 bases in the middle. CDR3 protein: CASSQAVDTEAFF. In nucleotides, the CDR3 is TGCGCCAGCAGCCAAGCTGTGGATACTGAAGCTTTCTTT.

The V call is TRBV20-1, the J call TRBJ2-7; no clear D gene. The CDR3 is 14 amino acids. Germline V gene sequence: CDR1 DFQATT, CDR2 SNEGSKA (reference sequence). The V end lost 6 bases, the J end lost 0 bases, and 15 bases lay between the germline ends. Here the CDR3 reads CSAPEQTSSYEQYF. CDR3 sequence (DNA): TGCAGTGCACCCGAACAGACGAGCTCCTACGAGCAGTACTTC.

This clonotype was picked up many times. The rearrangement joins TRBV7-2 to TRBJ1-5; D unclear. Trimming shortened V by 1 base and J by 2 bases, and 9 bases separated the two germline ends. Germline V CDR1 and CDR2: SGHTA, FQGNSA. The CDR3 is 15 residues long. The CDR3 DNA follows: TGTGCCAGCAGCTTAGATCTGGCAGGCAATCAGCCCCAGCATTTT. It is translated as CASSLDLAGNQPQHF.

This clonotype was seen ten or more times. V gene TRBV7-2 combines with J gene TRBJ2-5, with D hard to call. The CDR3 runs 15 residues. In germline, CDR1 is SGHTA, CDR2 FQGNSA. The V end was cut by 4 bases, the J end by 0 bases, with 12 bases between. The CDR3 spells CASSSGPTYQETQYF. As DNA, the CDR3 is TGTGCCAGCAGCTCCGGACCCACGTACCAAGAGACCCAGTACTTC.

The sample holds many counts of this clonotype. The CDR3 here is CASSQELAKDEQYF. The CDR3 coding sequence is TGTGCCAGCAGCCAAGAGCTAGCGAAGGACGAGCAGTACTTC. The chain is built from TRBV4-2 and TRBJ2-7; D possibly corresponds to TRBD2 (6 bases). This CDR3 has 14 residues. Germline CDR1 and CDR2: LGHNA and YNFKEQ. Between the trimmed V and J ends, which lost 0 bases and 5 bases, there was a span of 11 bases.

This clonotype was counted between two and nine times. The V gene is TRBV28, the J gene TRBJ2-5; 9 bases are a match to TRBD1. CDR1 MDHEN and CDR2 SYDVKM come from the germline V gene. The CDR3 contains 17 residues. Losses at the gene ends were 5 bases for V and 4 bases for J; bases not matched to a gene: 14. CDR3 DNA: TGTGCCAGCAGTAGGGACAGGGTTCTTACTAGCAGAGAGACCCAGTACTTC. Protein: CASSRDRVLTSRETQYF.

This clonotype has a handful of counts. This rearrangement joins TRBV7-6 to TRBJ2-1; no clear D gene. Germline lookup yields CDR1 SGHVS and CDR2 FNYEAQ. The CDR3 has 11 amino acids. V was pared by 5 bases and J by 9 bases, with 8 bases between. CDR3 sequence (DNA): TGTGCCAGCAGCCAAGGGCCTGAGCAGTTCTTC. It is translated as CASSQGPEQFF. The entire variable domain, with the rest obtained from reference TRBV7-6 and TRBJ2-1, is as follows: GAGVSQSPRYKVTKRGQDVALRCDPISGHVSLYWYRQALGQGPEFLTYFNYEAQQDKSGLPNDRFSAERPEGSISTLTIQRTEQRDSAMYRCASSQGPEQFFGPGTRLTVL.

The rearrangement links TRBV28 to TRBJ2-2, with D hard to call. CDR1 is MDHEN and CDR2 is SYDVKM in the germline V gene. Trimming took 1 base from V and 5 from J, leaving 11 bases between them. The CDR3 has 15 residues. CDR3 protein: CASSLYTRSTGELFF. In nucleotides, the CDR3 is TGTGCCAGCAGTTTATATACCAGGTCGACCGGGGAGCTGTTTTTT.

This clonotype was observed a handful of times. This chain uses TRBV30 with TRBJ2-4, with TRBD1 matching over 7 bases. The CDR3 is 15 amino acids. CDR1 and CDR2 from the germline V gene are GTSNPN and SVGIG (reference sequence). Trimming removed 7 bases from V and 0 bases from J; junction bases left unmatched: 9. The CDR3 DNA follows: TGTGCCTACCGGGACAGCTTTCTAGCCAAAAACATTCAGTACTTC. Its protein is CAYRDSFLAKNIQYF.

This clonotype was found a few times. The chain joins TRBV30 to TRBJ2-3; TRBD2 matches at 7 bases. The V segment lost 4 bases and the J segment 0 bases; nucleotides outside the gene matches: 7. Germline V gene data show CDR1 as GTSNPN and CDR2 as SVGIG (reference sequence). The CDR3 covers 15 residues. CDR3 sequence: CAWTSGFDSTDTQYF. Here the CDR3 DNA reads TGTGCCTGGACTAGCGGCTTTGATAGCACAGATACGCAGTATTTT.

This clonotype was observed a few times. The genes are TRBV9 and TRBJ2-1, with TRBD2 matching over 7 bases. Germline trimming cut 3 bases from V and 7 bases from J; bases unmatched to any gene: 19. Germline V gives CDR1 SGDLS, CDR2 YYNGEE. The CDR3 length is 18 residues. The CDR3 DNA reads as TGTGCCAGCAGCGCGGGCGGGGAGGGGCCTTGGCCGAGGAATGAGCAGTTCTTC. It is translated as CASSAGGEGPWPRNEQFF. Full variable domain (remainder filled in from reference TRBV9 and TRBJ2-1): DSGVTQTPKHLITATGQRVTLRCSPRSGDLSVYWYQQSLDQGLQFLIQYYNGEERAKGNILERFSAQQFPDLHSELNLSSLELGDSALYFCASSAGGEGPWPRNEQFFGPGTRLTVL.

This clonotype was picked up a small number of times. The J gene is TRBJ1-1, the V gene TRBV6-5; 9 nucleotides line up with TRBD1. The CDR3 is 14 amino acids. Germline V gives CDR1 MNHEY, CDR2 SVGAGI. After removal of 2 bases from V and 7 bases from J, the junction contained 5 bases not matched to a gene. The CDR3 here is CASSYTGGTDEAFF. The CDR3 DNA sequence: TGTGCCAGCAGTTACACAGGGGGCACGGATGAAGCTTTCTTT.

Details on this clonotype: A clone one base away is much larger, so this may be a read error. The CDR3 does not end in the conserved phenylalanine or tryptophan, so this is likely a read error. The V gene is TRBV4-2, the J gene TRBJ1-5; D is uncertain. The CDR3 totals 15 residues. Trimming pared 1 base from V and 7 bases from J, leaving 14 bases between. Germline V gene data show CDR1 as LGHNA and CDR2 as YNFKEQ. The CDR3 DNA reads as TGTGCCAGCAGCCAAGGAATGTTTGGCGGGCAGCCCCAGCATGTT. Translation: CASSQGMFGGQPQHV.

The sample holds a few counts of this clonotype. Its ends do not fully match the called genes, so a read error is possible. The chain uses TRBV28 and TRBJ2-7, with no clear D. The CDR3 covers 12 residues. Germline V gene data show CDR1 as MDHEN and CDR2 as SYDVKM. As DNA, the CDR3 is TGTGCCAGCAGTTTTCCGGGCCTCGAGCGGTACTTC. This gives the protein CASSFPGLERYF.

This clonotype was seen repeatedly, ten times or more. The gene calls are TRBV20-1 and TRBJ2-7, with D perhaps TRBD2 (5 bases). CDR1 and CDR2 (germline): DFQATT, SNEGSKA (reference sequence). This CDR3 contains 13 residues. The V end was cut by 1 base, the J end by 2 bases, with 9 bases between. CDR3 amino acids: CSARAGSPYEQYF. CDR3 nucleotides: TGCAGTGCTAGAGCGGGGTCCCCCTACGAGCAGTACTTC.